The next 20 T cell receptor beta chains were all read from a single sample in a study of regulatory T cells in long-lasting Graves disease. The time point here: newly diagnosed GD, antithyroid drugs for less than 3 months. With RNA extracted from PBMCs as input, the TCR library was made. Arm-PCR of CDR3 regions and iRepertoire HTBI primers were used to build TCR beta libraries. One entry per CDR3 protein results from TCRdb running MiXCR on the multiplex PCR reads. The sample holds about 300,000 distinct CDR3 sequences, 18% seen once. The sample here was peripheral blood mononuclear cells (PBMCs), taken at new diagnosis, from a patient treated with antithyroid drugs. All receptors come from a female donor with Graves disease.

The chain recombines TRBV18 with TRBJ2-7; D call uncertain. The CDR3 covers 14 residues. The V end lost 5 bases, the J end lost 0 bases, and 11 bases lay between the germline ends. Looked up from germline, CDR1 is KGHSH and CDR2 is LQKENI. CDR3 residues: CASSSYLSSYEQYF. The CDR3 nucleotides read TGTGCCAGCTCATCATACCTTTCCTCCTACGAGCAGTACTTC.

The CDR3 DNA sequence: TGTGCCAGCAGTGAAGACGGGTGGTCAGATACGCAGTATTTT. It codes for CASSEDGWSDTQYF. This chain uses TRBV6-1 with TRBJ2-3; D ambiguous. The CDR3 runs 14 residues. V gave up 1 base and J gave up 4 bases, with 9 bases separating them. CDR1 is MNHNS and CDR2 is SASEGT in the germline V gene.

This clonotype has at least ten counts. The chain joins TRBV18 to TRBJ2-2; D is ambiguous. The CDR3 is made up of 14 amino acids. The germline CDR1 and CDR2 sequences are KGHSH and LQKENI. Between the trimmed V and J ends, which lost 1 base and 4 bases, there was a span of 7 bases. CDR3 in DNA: TGTGCCAGCTCACCACGTCCCCTCACCGGGGAGCTGTTTTTT. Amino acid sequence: CASSPRPLTGELFF. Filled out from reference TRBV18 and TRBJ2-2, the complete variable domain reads NAGVMQNPRHLVRRRGQEARLRCSPMKGHSHVYWYRQLPEEGLKFMVYLQKENIIDESGMPKERFSAEFPKEGPSILRIQQVVRGDSAAYFCASSPRPLTGELFFGEGSRLTVL.

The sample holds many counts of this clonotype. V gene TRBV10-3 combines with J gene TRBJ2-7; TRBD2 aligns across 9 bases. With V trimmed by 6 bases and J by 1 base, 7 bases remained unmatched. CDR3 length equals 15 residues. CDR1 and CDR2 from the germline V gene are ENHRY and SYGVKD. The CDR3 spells CAISGLTSGSYEQYF. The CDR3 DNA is TGTGCCATCAGCGGTCTGACTAGCGGTTCCTACGAGCAGTACTTC.

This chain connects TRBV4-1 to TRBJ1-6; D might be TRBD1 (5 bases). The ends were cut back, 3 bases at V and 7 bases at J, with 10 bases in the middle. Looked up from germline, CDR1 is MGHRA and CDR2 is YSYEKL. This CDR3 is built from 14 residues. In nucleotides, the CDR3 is TGCGCCAGCAGCCAGGGGTGGGGGAATTCACCCCTCCACTTT. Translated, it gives CASSQGWGNSPLHF.

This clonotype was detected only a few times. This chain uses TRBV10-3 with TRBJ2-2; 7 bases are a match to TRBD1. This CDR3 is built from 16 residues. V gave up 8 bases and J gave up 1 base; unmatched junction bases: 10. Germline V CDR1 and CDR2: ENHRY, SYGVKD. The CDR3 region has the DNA TGTGCCATCGGCGGTGGGCAGGGGGTGAACACCGGGGAGCTGTTTTTT. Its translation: CAIGGGQGVNTGELFF.

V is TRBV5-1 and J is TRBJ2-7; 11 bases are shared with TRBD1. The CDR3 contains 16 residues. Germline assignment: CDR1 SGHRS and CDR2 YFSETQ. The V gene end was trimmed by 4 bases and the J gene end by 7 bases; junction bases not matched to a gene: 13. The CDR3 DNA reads TGCGCCAGCAGCCCGGCCGGGACAGGGGGTCCGGGGGAGCAGTACTTC. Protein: CASSPAGTGGPGEQYF.

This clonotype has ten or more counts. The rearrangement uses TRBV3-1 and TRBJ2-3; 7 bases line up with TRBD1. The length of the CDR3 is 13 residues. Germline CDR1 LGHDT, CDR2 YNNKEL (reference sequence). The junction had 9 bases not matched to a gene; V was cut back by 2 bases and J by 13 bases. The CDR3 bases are TGTGCCAGCAGCCAACCGAGGACAGGCCCTGAGTATTTT. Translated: CASSQPRTGPEYF.

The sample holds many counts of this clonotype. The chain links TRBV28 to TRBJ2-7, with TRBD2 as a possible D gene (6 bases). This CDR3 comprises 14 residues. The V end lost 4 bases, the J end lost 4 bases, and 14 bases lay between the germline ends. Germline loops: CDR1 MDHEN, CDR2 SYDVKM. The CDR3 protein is CASSWDGTLYEQYF. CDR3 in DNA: TGTGCCAGCAGTTGGGACGGGACTCTATACGAGCAGTACTTC.

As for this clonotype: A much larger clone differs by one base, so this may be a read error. The CDR3: CTSSLPGGYSNQPQHF. The CDR3 DNA reads as TGTACCAGCAGTTTACCCGGGGGCTATAGCAATCAGCCCCAGCATTTT. The chain is built from TRBV28 and TRBJ1-5; weak D call: TRBD1 (6 bases). This CDR3 is built from 16 residues. Per the germline V gene, CDR1 is MDHEN and CDR2 is SYDVKM.

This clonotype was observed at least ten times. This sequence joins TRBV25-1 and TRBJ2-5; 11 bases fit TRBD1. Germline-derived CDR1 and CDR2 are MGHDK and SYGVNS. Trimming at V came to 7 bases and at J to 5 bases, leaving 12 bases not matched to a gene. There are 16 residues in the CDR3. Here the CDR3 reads CASTQGDRGIGETQYF. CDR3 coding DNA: TGTGCCAGCACTCAAGGGGACAGGGGGATTGGTGAGACCCAGTACTTC.

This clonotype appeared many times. The CDR3 protein is CASSISALDYGYTF. CDR3 DNA: TGTGCCAGCTCTATATCGGCCCTGGACTATGGCTACACCTTC. This sequence joins TRBV6-1 and TRBJ1-2; D ambiguous. Per the germline V gene, CDR1 is MNHNS and CDR2 is SASEGT. Trimming took 8 bases from V and 3 from J, leaving 16 bases between them. The length of the CDR3 is 14 residues.

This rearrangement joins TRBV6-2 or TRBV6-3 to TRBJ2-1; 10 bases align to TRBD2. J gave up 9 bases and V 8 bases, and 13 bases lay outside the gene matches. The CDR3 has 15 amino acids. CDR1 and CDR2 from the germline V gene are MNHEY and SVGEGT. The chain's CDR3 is CASAQAGGPLGEQFF. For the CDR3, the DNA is TGTGCCAGCGCTCAAGCGGGAGGGCCGTTAGGTGAGCAGTTCTTC.

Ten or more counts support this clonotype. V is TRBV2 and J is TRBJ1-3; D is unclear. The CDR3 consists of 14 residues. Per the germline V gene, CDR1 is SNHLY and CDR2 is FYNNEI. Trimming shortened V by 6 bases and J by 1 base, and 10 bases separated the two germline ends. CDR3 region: CASSRRDSGNTIYF. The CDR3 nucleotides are TGTGCCAGCAGCCGAAGGGATTCTGGAAACACCATATATTTT.

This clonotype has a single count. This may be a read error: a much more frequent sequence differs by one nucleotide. The CDR3 nucleotides are TGCAGTGTTTCCAGAAGGGGGCCTAATGAAAAACTGTTTTTT. It is translated as CSVSRRGPNEKLFF. The chain is built from TRBV20-1 and TRBJ1-4; 7 bases align to TRBD1. CDR3 length: 14 amino acids. J was trimmed by 3 bases and V by 7 bases; bases with no gene match: 8. Germline CDR1 reads DFQATT; CDR2 reads SNEGSKA (reference sequence).

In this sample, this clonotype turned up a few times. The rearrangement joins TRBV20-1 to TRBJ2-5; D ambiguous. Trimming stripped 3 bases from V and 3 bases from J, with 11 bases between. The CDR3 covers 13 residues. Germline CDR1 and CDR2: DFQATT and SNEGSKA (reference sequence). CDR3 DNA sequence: TGCAGTGCTAGTCGTCTAGGTGAAGAGACCCAGTACTTC. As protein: CSASRLGEETQYF.

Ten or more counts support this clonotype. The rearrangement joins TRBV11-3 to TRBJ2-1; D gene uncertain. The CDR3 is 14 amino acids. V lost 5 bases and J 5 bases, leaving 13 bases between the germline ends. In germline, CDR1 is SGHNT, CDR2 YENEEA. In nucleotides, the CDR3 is TGTGCCAGCAGCGCCCCCGCGAAGGACAATGAGCAGTTCTTC. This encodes CASSAPAKDNEQFF.

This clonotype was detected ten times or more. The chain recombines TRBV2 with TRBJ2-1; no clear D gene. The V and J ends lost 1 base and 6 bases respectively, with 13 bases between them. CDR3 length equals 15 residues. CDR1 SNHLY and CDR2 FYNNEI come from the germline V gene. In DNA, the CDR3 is TGTGCCAGCAGTGAAGAGGGAAGATTGGGCAATGAGCAGTTCTTC. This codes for CASSEEGRLGNEQFF.

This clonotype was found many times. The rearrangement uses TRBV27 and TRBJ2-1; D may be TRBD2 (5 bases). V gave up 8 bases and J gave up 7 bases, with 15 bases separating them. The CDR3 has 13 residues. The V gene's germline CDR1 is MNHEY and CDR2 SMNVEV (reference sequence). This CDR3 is CASVGLARNEQFF. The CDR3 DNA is TGTGCCAGCGTCGGTCTAGCACGTAATGAGCAGTTCTTC.

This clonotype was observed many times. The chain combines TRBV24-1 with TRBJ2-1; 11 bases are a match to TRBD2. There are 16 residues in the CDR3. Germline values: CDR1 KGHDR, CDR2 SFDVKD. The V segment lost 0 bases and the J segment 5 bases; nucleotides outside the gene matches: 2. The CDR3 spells CATSDLGTSGNNEQFF. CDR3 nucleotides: TGTGCCACCAGTGATTTGGGGACTAGCGGCAACAATGAGCAGTTCTTC.